The entry that follows covers one TCR beta chain sequence. CDR3 size: 14 residues. The germline V and J ends were trimmed by 2 bases and 3 bases, with 10 bases remaining between them. Germline CDR1 and CDR2: LNHDA and SQIVND (reference sequence). This entry comes from a study of blood T cell repertoires in COVID-19. Turning to the study itself: Whether acute or convalescent, the COVID-19 samples came from the United States, Italy and Spain. The cDNA or gDNA used as material had been derived from T cells, B-cell-depleted T cells, or PBMCs.

Authors' data handling: Reference gene primer amplification in the assay estimated nucleated cell counts. Sequencing used immunoSEQ multiplex PCR; TCRdb keeps in-frame clones, though not all of them. V, J and clone size were drawn from that table, and D and trimming were deduced from the DNA. Seen here are approximately 240,000 clones, about 83% observed once, and the top ten hold around 5.2%. The chain joins TRBV19 to TRBJ2-5, with D perhaps TRBD2 (5 bases). The TCR was taken from a human donor in a cohort sampled during active COVID-19. Material for sequencing was peripheral blood. CDR3 region: CASSIRGNKETQYF. DNA for the CDR3: TGTGCCAGTAGTATAAGAGGGAATAAAGAGACCCAGTACTTC.